The TCR beta chain described here comes from a study of OX40 agonist ivuxolimab in advanced cancers. CDR1 and CDR2 (germline): SGHRS, YFSETQ. This CDR3 is 15 amino acids long. Germline trimming cut 4 bases from V and 6 bases from J; bases unmatched to any gene: 9. TCRdb's copy holds only in-frame clones and misses some; the assay was immunoSEQ multiplex PCR. The table includes tens of thousands of clones, about 80% detected once. The specimen comprised CD4+ or CD8+ T cells sorted from blood, sampled in a trial of the OX40 agonist ivuxolimab. The V gene is TRBV5-1, the J gene TRBJ2-1; 8 bases map to TRBD2. The receptor's source is an adult with an advanced solid tumor such as melanoma, head and neck, liver or kidney cancer. This CDR3 is CASSGGGLVVNEQFF. As DNA, the CDR3 is TGCGCCAGCAGCGGCGGGGGACTAGTCGTCAATGAGCAGTTCTTC.